A selection of T cell receptor beta chains follows, all from one sample in a study of PD-L1 blockade in urothelial cancer. Profiled with immunoSEQ multiplex PCR; TCRdb holds only in-frame clones, not every one. The data show around 130,000 clones, with 65% to 85% seen just once and 3.2% held by the top ten. The source material was PBMCs, sampled around atezolizumab (anti-PD-L1) treatment. The source is a man aged 50 to 59 with urothelial cancer. The CDR3 runs from the conserved cysteine through the conserved F or W. Each record gives: D gene, V gene, clone size, CDR3 protein. D genes are given only for firm matches. Not all rows give a size; the values are once, few, many and, for expanded clones, a class.

d_call: TRBD2
v_call: TRBV7-7
clone_size: NA
cdr3_aa: CASSLGSSGSTGETQYF

d_call: TRBD2
v_call: TRBV6-6
clone_size: NA
cdr3_aa: CASSDSGLAREQYF

d_call: NA
v_call: TRBV28
clone_size: NA
cdr3_aa: CASSLPRQRSSGNTIYF

d_call: NA
v_call: TRBV18
clone_size: NA
cdr3_aa: CASSPPRVYNEQFF

d_call: TRBD1
v_call: TRBV28
clone_size: NA
cdr3_aa: CASSLRRDRAHEQYF

d_call: NA
v_call: TRBV7-7
clone_size: NA
cdr3_aa: CASSLGLGRETQYF

d_call: NA
v_call: TRBV4-2
clone_size: NA
cdr3_aa: CASSREKTGDKNIQYF

d_call: NA
v_call: TRBV19
clone_size: few
cdr3_aa: CASSTERGAYTDTQYF

d_call: NA
v_call: TRBV19
clone_size: few
cdr3_aa: CASSKWGRGNQPQHF

d_call: NA
v_call: TRBV5-8
clone_size: few
cdr3_aa: CASSFGGSPLHF

d_call: TRBD1
v_call: TRBV29-1
clone_size: NA
cdr3_aa: CSVGGQGGNTIYF

d_call: NA
v_call: TRBV7-2
clone_size: NA
cdr3_aa: CASTRGAADTQYF

d_call: NA
v_call: TRBV7-9
clone_size: NA
cdr3_aa: CAIPSRDSRSYEQYF

d_call: NA
v_call: TRBV6-1
clone_size: NA
cdr3_aa: CASSEVGREQYF

d_call: NA
v_call: TRBV19
clone_size: NA
cdr3_aa: CASSTSGNTIYF